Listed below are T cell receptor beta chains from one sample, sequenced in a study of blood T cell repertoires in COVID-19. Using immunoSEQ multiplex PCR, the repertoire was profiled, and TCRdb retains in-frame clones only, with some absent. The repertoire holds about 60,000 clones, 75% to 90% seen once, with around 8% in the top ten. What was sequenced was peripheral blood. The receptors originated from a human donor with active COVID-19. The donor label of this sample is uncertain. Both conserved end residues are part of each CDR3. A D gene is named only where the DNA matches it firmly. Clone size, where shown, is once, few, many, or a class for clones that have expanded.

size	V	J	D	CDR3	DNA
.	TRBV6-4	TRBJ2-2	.	CASSDQGDTGELFF	TGTGCCAGCAGTGACCAAGGGGACACCGGGGAGCTGTTTTTT
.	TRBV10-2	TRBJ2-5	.	CASSDPPGGPGETQYF	TGCGCCAGCAGTGACCCGCCTGGAGGGCCGGGAGAGACCCAGTACTTC
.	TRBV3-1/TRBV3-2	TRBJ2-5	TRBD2	CASRLDGRGPQETQYF	TGTGCCAGCAGACTCGATGGGAGGGGACCTCAAGAGACCCAGTACTTC
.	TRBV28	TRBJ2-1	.	CASSLLQGYNEQFF	TGTGCCAGCAGTTTATTACAGGGCTACAATGAGCAGTTCTTC
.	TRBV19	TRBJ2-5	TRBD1	CASSTGTGPGETQYF	TGTGCCAGTAGTACGGGGACAGGGCCGGGAGAGACCCAGTACTTC
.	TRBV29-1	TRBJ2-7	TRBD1	CSVAGQTIYEQYF	TGCAGCGTTGCGGGACAGACGATATACGAGCAGTACTTC
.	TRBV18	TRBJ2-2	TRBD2	CASSPPPAGVTGELFF	TGTGCCAGCTCACCACCCCCGGCGGGAGTCACCGGGGAGCTGTTTTTT
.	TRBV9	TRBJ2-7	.	CASSRTLESEQYF	TGTGCCAGCAGCCGAACTTTAGAAAGCGAGCAGTACTTC
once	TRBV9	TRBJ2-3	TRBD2	CASSVGGGPGTDTQYF	TGTGCCAGCAGCGTAGGGGGAGGGCCGGGCACAGATACGCAGTATTTT
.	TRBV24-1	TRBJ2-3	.	CATSLSQGPDTQYF	TGTGCCACCAGTCTTTCACAGGGTCCAGATACGCAGTATTTT